This is a list of T cell receptor beta chains from one sample in a study of cytomegalovirus exposure and HLA in healthy donors. The repertoire was sequenced with immunoSEQ multiplex PCR; TCRdb's copy has only in-frame clones and lacks some. Of roughly 220,000 clones listed, 80% to 85% are singletons. The source material was PBMCs. Receptors were obtained from a woman aged 25 to 39 in good health and CMV-seropositive. CDR3s include the opening cysteine and the closing phenylalanine or tryptophan. D genes are given only for firm matches. For some rows the clone size is stated as once, few or many, or as a class when expanded; others skip it.

D	V	size	J	DNA	CDR3
.	TRBV19	.	TRBJ1-5	TGTGCCAGTAGTCCAGGGGAAAGCAATCAGCCCCAGCATTTT	CASSPGESNQPQHF
TRBD2	TRBV7-2	.	TRBJ2-7	TGTGCCAGCAGCTCAGGACTAGCGGTCCACGAGCAGTACTTC	CASSSGLAVHEQYF
TRBD1	TRBV4-3	.	TRBJ1-4	TGCGCCAGCAGCCAGCTCGGGACAGCGAGGGAACTGTTTTTT	CASSQLGTARELFF
.	TRBV5-1	.	TRBJ2-6	TGCGCCAGCAGCACGGGAAATGGGGCCAACGTCCTGACTTTC	CASSTGNGANVLTF
TRBD1	TRBV7-9	.	TRBJ2-7	TGTGCCAGCAGCCCCGTTTCAGGGGGACCTATCTACGAGCAGTACTTC	CASSPVSGGPIYEQYF
.	TRBV11-2	.	TRBJ1-5	TGTGCCAGCAGCTTAGATGTGGAGGGTCAGCCCCAGCATTTT	CASSLDVEGQPQHF
.	TRBV5-4	.	TRBJ2-7	TGTGCCAGCAGCTCGCAGCCCTACAACGGAGGGCGCTTTGACGAGCAGTACTTC	CASSSQPYNGGRFDEQYF
TRBD1	TRBV6-1	.	TRBJ2-7	TGTGCCAGCAGTGAAATTCCCGGGACAGGCTACGAGCAGTACTTC	CASSEIPGTGYEQYF
TRBD1	TRBV27	.	TRBJ2-3	TGTGCCAGCACCCCCACCTGGGGACAGGGGCTTACAGATACGCAGTATTTT	CASTPTWGQGLTDTQYF
TRBD1	TRBV6-4	.	TRBJ2-7	TGTGCCAGCGGAGGGACAGGGCGCTCCTACGAGCAGTACTTC	CASGGTGRSYEQYF
.	TRBV14	once	TRBJ1-1	TGTGCCAGCACCAACCTGCTGAACACTGAAGCTTTCTTT	CASTNLLNTEAFF
.	TRBV18	.	TRBJ2-7	TGTGCCAGCTCTAAAGGAAGGGTTTACGAGCAGTACTTC	CASSKGRVYEQYF
TRBD2	TRBV4-1	.	TRBJ2-7	TGCGCCAGCAGCACCCAAGCGGGAGCAAGCTACGAGCAGTACTTC	CASSTQAGASYEQYF
TRBD2	TRBV27	few	TRBJ2-1	TGTGCCAGCAGTTTGAGGGGGACTAGCTCCTACAATGAGCAGTTCTTC	CASSLRGTSSYNEQFF
.	TRBV7-8	.	TRBJ1-2	TGTGCCAGCAGCCCCCGACAGTTAAGTCTAGGAAACTATGGCTACACCTTC	CASSPRQLSLGNYGYTF